The 32 T cell receptor beta chains listed next were all sequenced from one sample in a study of graft-versus-host responses after intestinal transplantation. Repertoires were generated with immunoSEQ multiplex PCR, while TCRdb's copy carries only in-frame clones and drops some. The table includes under 7,000 clones, 89% detected once. This material consisted of PBMCs, taken nearly 85 days after transplant. Every receptor here comes from a human patient who received an intestinal transplant, so some T cells may come from the graft donor.

The chain couples TRBV30 to TRBJ2-3; maybe TRBD2 (6 bases). CDR3 length: 15 amino acids. With 1 base removed from V and 0 bases from J, the gap between germline ends came to 11 bases. The germline CDR1 and CDR2 sequences are GTSNPN and SVGIG (reference sequence). As DNA, the CDR3 is TGTGCCTGGAGTGGTTTCGCGGGGAGCACAGATACGCAGTATTTT. It specifies CAWSGFAGSTDTQYF.

The rearrangement links TRBV29-1 to TRBJ1-1; D is uncertain. The V and J ends lost 2 bases and 2 bases respectively, with 9 bases between them. Germline V lookup: CDR1 SQVTM, CDR2 ANQGSEA. The length of the CDR3 is 13 residues. In DNA, the CDR3 is TGCAGCGTTGAATCCAAGTATAACACTGAAGCTTTCTTT. Protein sequence: CSVESKYNTEAFF.

The gene calls are TRBV5-4 and TRBJ1-6; D is perhaps TRBD1 (5 bases). CDR1 is SGHNT, CDR2 YYREEE, per germline (reference sequence). V lost 4 bases and J lost 5, with 13 bases in between. The CDR3 contains 15 residues. The CDR3 reads CASSDLQEDNSPLHF. CDR3 DNA: TGTGCCAGCAGCGACCTACAGGAGGATAATTCACCCCTCCACTTT. Together with reference TRBV5-4 and TRBJ1-6, the CDR3 gives the full variable domain: ETGVTQSPTHLIKTRGQQVTLRCSSQSGHNTVSWYQQALGQGPQFIFQYYREEENGRGNFPPRFSGLQFPNYSSELNVNALELDDSALYLCASSDLQEDNSPLHFGNGTRLTVT.

The V and J genes are TRBV6-1 and TRBJ2-5, with D tentatively TRBD1 (6 bases). The CDR3 length is 16 residues. Germline V CDR1 and CDR2: MNHNS, SASEGT. V lost 3 bases and J 5 bases, leaving 19 bases between the germline ends. The CDR3 is CASSDNHRAGWETQYF. The CDR3 DNA sequence: TGTGCCAGCAGTGACAATCACAGGGCAGGATGGGAGACCCAGTACTTC.

The chain uses TRBV10-3 and TRBJ2-2; D call uncertain. This CDR3 region has 13 residues. Trimming took off 5 bases at V and 0 bases at J, with 4 bases between the two ends. The germline CDR1 and CDR2 sequences are ENHRY and SYGVKD. CDR3 region: CAISLSNTGELFF. CDR3 DNA sequence: TGTGCCATCAGTCTCTCGAACACCGGGGAGCTGTTTTTT.

The J gene is TRBJ1-1, the V gene TRBV5-4; a weak D match, TRBD1 (5 bases). Germline CDR1 is SGHNT and CDR2 is YYREEE (reference sequence). This CDR3 is built from 15 residues. Trimming shortened V by 0 bases and J by 4 bases, and 13 bases separated the two germline ends. CDR3 nucleotide sequence: TGTGCCAGCAGCTTGGTCCGGGGGGGTGGCACTGAAGCTTTCTTT. Encoded protein: CASSLVRGGGTEAFF.

The rearrangement links TRBV27 to TRBJ2-3, with 11 bases matching TRBD2. The CDR3 is 15 residues long. Germline trimming cut 6 bases from V and 4 bases from J; bases unmatched to any gene: 6. Germline V gene sequence: CDR1 MNHEY, CDR2 SMNVEV (reference sequence). The CDR3 loop reads CASSPGTSGSDTQYF. The DNA of the CDR3 is TGTGCCAGCAGCCCCGGGACTAGCGGTTCAGATACGCAGTATTTT.

This clone came up a few times. This chain joins TRBV11-3 and TRBJ2-7; D gene ambiguous. V shed 5 bases and J shed 5 bases, with 7 bases lying between them. The CDR3 loop spans 11 amino acids. CDR1 and CDR2 (germline): SGHNT, YENEEA. This CDR3 is CASSPGHEQYF. The CDR3 nucleotides read TGTGCCAGCAGCCCGGGCCACGAGCAGTACTTC.

The V gene is TRBV2, the J gene TRBJ1-5; D remains unclear. CDR1 is SNHLY, CDR2 FYNNEI, per germline. V was trimmed by 3 bases and J by 5 bases, leaving 14 bases between them. This CDR3 spans 15 amino acids. Here the CDR3 DNA reads TGTGCCAGCAGTGATGTAAGTGGGGTTTATCAGCCCCAGCATTTT. Protein sequence: CASSDVSGVYQPQHF.

J is TRBJ2-7 and V is TRBV7-6; tentative D call: TRBD1 (5 bases). V gave up 1 base and J gave up 2 bases, with 15 bases separating them. Germline V gene sequence: CDR1 SGHVS, CDR2 FNYEAQ. The CDR3 is 16 amino acids. The CDR3 DNA reads TGTGCCAGCAGCTTAGTCCCAGGGATAATCACCTACGAGCAGTACTTC. It yields the protein CASSLVPGIITYEQYF.

Turning to this clone: This CDR3 is missing its conserved last phenylalanine or tryptophan, likely due to a read error. The chain has TRBV25-1 and TRBJ1-1, with D hard to call. V shed 2 bases and J shed 1 base, with 11 bases lying between them. Germline values: CDR1 MGHDK, CDR2 SYGVNS. CDR3 size: 15 residues. The CDR3 DNA sequence: TGTGCCAGCAGTGAAACGATTTGGACGAACACTGAAGCTTTCTCT. It codes for CASSETIWTNTEAFS.

The CDR3 sequence is CASSLMGSYEQYF. CDR3 coding DNA: TGTGCCAGCAGTTTAATGGGGTCCTACGAGCAGTACTTC. The chain links TRBV27 to TRBJ2-7, with D hard to call. CDR1 is MNHEY, CDR2 SMNVEV, per germline (reference sequence). V was trimmed by 2 bases and J by 1 base, leaving 6 bases between them. There are 13 residues in the CDR3.

This chain uses TRBV5-5 with TRBJ1-6; D possibly corresponds to TRBD1 (6 bases). V was trimmed by 1 base and J by 5 bases, leaving 13 bases between them. The length of the CDR3 is 16 residues. Germline assignment: CDR1 SGHKS and CDR2 YYEKEE (reference sequence). In DNA, the CDR3 is TGTGCCAGCAGCTTGAGGGGGGGCCGGAATAATTCACCCCTCCACTTT. Translation: CASSLRGGRNNSPLHF.

The chain has TRBV27 and TRBJ2-7, with D possibly being TRBD2 (5 bases). Trimming left V 4 bases short and J 3 bases short, with 13 bases between. The CDR3 length is 14 residues. Per germline, CDR1 MNHEY and CDR2 SMNVEV (reference sequence). Here the CDR3 DNA reads TGTGCCAGCAGTTCCCCAACCGGGATCTACGAGCAGTACTTC. It encodes CASSSPTGIYEQYF.

The rearrangement links TRBV28 to TRBJ2-3; D may correspond to TRBD1 or TRBD2 (5 bases each). CDR3 length equals 17 residues. CDR1 and CDR2 (germline): MDHEN, SYDVKM. Trimming took off 5 bases at V and 2 bases at J, with 20 bases between the two ends. Here the CDR3 reads CASSPPTRDEITDTQYF. CDR3 in DNA: TGTGCCAGCAGTCCTCCCACCCGGGACGAGATCACAGATACGCAGTATTTT.

The chain carries TRBV5-5 and TRBJ1-1, with 7 bases lining up with TRBD1. There are 15 residues in the CDR3. Germline loops: CDR1 SGHKS, CDR2 YYEKEE (reference sequence). Losses at the gene ends were 3 bases for V and 4 bases for J; bases not matched to a gene: 9. CDR3 sequence: CASSSGQVLGTEAFF. The CDR3 bases are TGTGCCAGCAGCTCCGGACAGGTCTTAGGCACTGAAGCTTTCTTT.

The rearrangement links TRBV28 to TRBJ1-3; 9 nucleotides align to TRBD1. Per germline, CDR1 MDHEN and CDR2 SYDVKM. This CDR3 has 16 residues. Germline trimming cut 6 bases from V and 4 bases from J; bases unmatched to any gene: 10. The CDR3 region has the DNA TGTGCCAGCAGCTCCCCGGGGACAGGGAAAGGAAACACCATATATTTT. Its protein product is CASSSPGTGKGNTIYF. Drawing the rest from reference TRBV28 and TRBJ1-3, the complete variable domain is DVKVTQSSRYLVKRTGEKVFLECVQDMDHENMFWYRQDPGLGLRLIYFSYDVKMKEKGDIPEGYSVSREKKERFSLILESASTNQTSMYLCASSSPGTGKGNTIYFGEGSWLTVV.

This chain links TRBV27 with TRBJ2-5, with 8 bases fitting TRBD2. Germline trimming cut 4 bases from V and 4 bases from J; bases unmatched to any gene: 8. Looked up from germline, CDR1 is MNHEY and CDR2 is SMNVEV (reference sequence). CDR3 length equals 15 residues. CDR3 loop: CASSYGTSGGETQYF. The DNA of the CDR3 is TGTGCCAGCAGTTATGGGACTAGTGGGGGAGAGACCCAGTACTTC.

The chain recombines TRBV21-1 with TRBJ2-1; the D call TRBD2 from the table was never checked on the DNA. TRBV21-1 is tagged as a pseudogene. There are 18 residues in the CDR3. The CDR3 region is CASSKAVTSERDRNEQFF. In DNA form, the CDR3 reads TGTGCCAGCAGCAAAGCTGTTACTAGCGAACGCGATCGCAATGAGCAGTTCTTC.

The chain couples TRBV7-2 to TRBJ2-7; D not resolved. This CDR3 contains 18 residues. From germline, CDR1 is SGHTA and CDR2 FQGNSA. Between the trimmed V and J ends, which lost 0 bases and 0 bases, there was a span of 18 bases. The CDR3 bases are TGTGCCAGCAGCTTAGCGACGGGTGGACCGACCTCCTCCTACGAGCAGTACTTC. Translated, it gives CASSLATGGPTSSYEQYF.

The rearrangement joins TRBV13 to TRBJ2-1, with unresolved D. The CDR3 has 14 residues. V dropped 0 bases and J dropped 7 bases, with 10 bases sitting between them. Germline V CDR1 and CDR2: PRHDT, FYEKMQ (reference sequence). This CDR3 is CASSLGRAANEQFF. CDR3 nucleotide sequence: TGTGCCAGCAGCTTAGGACGAGCCGCGAATGAGCAGTTCTTC.

The chain uses TRBV28 and TRBJ2-7, with 7 bases that match TRBD1. With 5 bases clipped from V and 0 bases from J, the junction kept 7 bases outside the gene matches. The germline V gene encodes CDR1 MDHEN and CDR2 SYDVKM. The CDR3 contains 15 residues. The CDR3 bases are TGTGCCAGCAGTCCCTTCGGGACAGCCTCCTACGAGCAGTACTTC. Its translation is CASSPFGTASYEQYF.

V is TRBV5-1 and J is TRBJ1-5, with D possibly matching TRBD1 (5 bases). V was clipped by 4 bases and J by 7 bases, with 15 bases between them. The CDR3 spans 14 residues. Germline CDR1 SGHRS, CDR2 YFSETQ. The CDR3 region has the DNA TGCGCCAGCAGCCCGGGACCTTTCGAGCAGCCCCAGCATTTT. Encoded protein: CASSPGPFEQPQHF.

The genes are TRBV28 and TRBJ1-5; 8 nucleotides line up with TRBD1. This CDR3 has 14 amino acids. Losses at the gene ends were 7 bases for V and 5 bases for J; bases not matched to a gene: 7. CDR1 is MDHEN, CDR2 SYDVKM, per germline. In DNA form, the CDR3 reads TGTGCCAGCACCCTGGGACAGGAGTATCAGCCCCAGCATTTT. Amino acid sequence: CASTLGQEYQPQHF. Together with reference TRBV28 and TRBJ1-5, the CDR3 gives the full variable domain: DVKVTQSSRYLVKRTGEKVFLECVQDMDHENMFWYRQDPGLGLRLIYFSYDVKMKEKGDIPEGYSVSREKKERFSLILESASTNQTSMYLCASTLGQEYQPQHFGDGTRLSIL.

This sequence joins TRBV28 and TRBJ2-7; 7 bases are a match to TRBD2. This CDR3 contains 15 residues. Unmatched junction bases numbered 10, after V lost 3 bases and J lost 5 bases. Germline CDR1 reads MDHEN; CDR2 reads SYDVKM. CDR3 bases: TGTGCCAGCAGTTTCGGGGAGGGATTACTCGACGAGCAGTACTTC. It translates to CASSFGEGLLDEQYF.

This rearrangement joins TRBV6-5 to TRBJ1-1; TRBD1 is a possible D gene (6 bases). Germline CDR1 MNHEY, CDR2 SVGAGI. CDR3 length: 14 amino acids. Trimming cost V 5 bases and J 6 bases, with 16 bases left between them. The CDR3 DNA sequence: TGTGCCAGCAGTCCATCGGACAGTGCCTCTGAAGCTTTCTTT. Translated, it gives CASSPSDSASEAFF.

The chain couples TRBV7-9 to TRBJ2-7; D not certain. This CDR3 is built from 13 residues. The V end was cut by 3 bases, the J end by 3 bases, with 9 bases between. The germline V gene has CDR1 SEHNR and CDR2 FQNEAQ (reference sequence). The CDR3 DNA is TGTGCCAGCAGCTTTACCTCTAGCTACGAGCAGTACTTC. The encoded protein is CASSFTSSYEQYF.

The chain uses TRBV28 and TRBJ2-7; D perhaps matches TRBD2 (5 bases). This CDR3 spans 14 amino acids. The V gene lost 3 bases and the J gene lost 5 bases, with 14 bases spanning the gap. Germline CDR1 MDHEN, CDR2 SYDVKM. Here the CDR3 DNA reads TGTGCCAGCAGTTTGAGGGAGAATTCCAACGAGCAGTACTTC. Translating it yields CASSLRENSNEQYF. The full variable domain, its missing parts supplied by reference TRBV28 and TRBJ2-7, is DVKVTQSSRYLVKRTGEKVFLECVQDMDHENMFWYRQDPGLGLRLIYFSYDVKMKEKGDIPEGYSVSREKKERFSLILESASTNQTSMYLCASSLRENSNEQYFGPGTRLTVT.

The gene calls are TRBV7-2 and TRBJ1-1; weak D call: TRBD1 (6 bases). Trimming took 3 bases from V and 3 from J, leaving 8 bases between them. Looked up from germline, CDR1 is SGHTA and CDR2 is FQGNSA. This CDR3 is 13 amino acids long. Written as DNA, the CDR3 is TGTGCCAGCAGCTTGGACAGCTACACTGAAGCTTTCTTT. It encodes CASSLDSYTEAFF.

V gene TRBV2 combines with J gene TRBJ1-5; TRBD1 agrees at 7 bases. Germline V gene lookup returns CDR1 SNHLY and CDR2 FYNNEI. Trimming cost V 6 bases and J 7 bases; bases outside gene matches: 12. There are 15 residues in the CDR3. This CDR3 reads CASSRTQGEGQPQHF. The CDR3 DNA sequence: TGTGCCAGCAGCCGCACTCAGGGGGAGGGACAGCCCCAGCATTTT.

J is TRBJ2-1 and V is TRBV5-6, with 8 bases fitting TRBD1. The V segment lost 2 bases and the J segment 5 bases; nucleotides outside the gene matches: 9. Germline CDR1 reads SGHDT; CDR2 reads YYEEEE. This CDR3 spans 16 amino acids. In nucleotides, the CDR3 is TGTGCCAGCAGCTTCCTGGACAGGGTAGTAGACAATGAGCAGTTCTTC. The encoded protein is CASSFLDRVVDNEQFF.

The J gene is TRBJ1-1, the V gene TRBV6-5, with D hard to call. Trimming removed 8 bases at V and 1 base at J, with 11 bases between. This CDR3 spans 13 amino acids. CDR1 and CDR2 (germline): MNHEY, SVGAGI. The CDR3 loop is CASGRVENTEAFF. CDR3 nucleotides: TGTGCCAGCGGGAGGGTGGAGAACACTGAAGCTTTCTTT.